Detailed here is one T cell receptor beta chain. The V and J ends lost 6 bases and 0 bases respectively, with 12 bases between them. CDR1 is KGHSH, CDR2 LQKENI, per germline. This CDR3 comprises 15 residues. A library of TCRbeta sequences, prepared with unique molecular identifiers, was generated. TCRdb passed the PCR reads through MiXCR, listing each CDR3 protein once. The repertoire has about 610,000 distinct CDR3 sequences, roughly a tenth of them found once; the top ten carry 4%. The data were obtained in a study of T-cell reconstitution after alpha-beta-depleted transplantation in children. This sequence was found in a human donor who donated a stem cell graft to a child with acute myeloid leukemia. This specimen consisted of PBMCs from the stem cell graft donor, obtained from the stem cell graft. The chain has TRBV18 and TRBJ2-4; the D gene is possibly TRBD2 (6 bases). CDR3 region: CASSEERVAKNIQYF. CDR3 DNA sequence: TGTGCCAGCTCGGAGGAGCGGGTAGCCAAAAACATTCAGTACTTC.